This entry concerns a single T cell receptor (beta chain). Its matching antigen is unknown. These data belong to a study of Tregs in tolerant kidney transplant recipients. Points from the study as a whole: Biological reproducibility was not directly addressed, but technical replication error appeared minimal.

Clones were sequenced by immunoSEQ multiplex PCR, and TCRdb holds only the in-frame ones, with some missing. The profile shows under 100,000 clones, approximately 90% of them singletons. The V and J ends lost 0 bases and 1 base respectively, with 15 bases between them. Germline loops: CDR1 LNHNV, CDR2 YYDKDF (reference sequence). This CDR3 has 17 amino acids. This sequence joins TRBV15 and TRBJ1-1, with D perhaps TRBD1 (6 bases). Sequenced input: CD8+ T cells from blood. The origin of this receptor is a human donor in good health. CDR3 coding DNA: TGTGCCACCAGCAGAGAAGGCTGGGCAGGGGAGAACACTGAAGCTTTCTTT. Amino acid sequence: CATSREGWAGENTEAFF.